What follows are 15 T cell receptor beta chains derived from one specimen sequenced in a study of T cell responses to AZD1222 COVID-19 vaccine. The method was immunoSEQ multiplex PCR; TCRdb's version includes in-frame clones alone and lacks a portion of them. The data show roughly 120,000 clones, approximately 86% seen once. The source was peripheral blood, collected 28 days after the second AZD1222 dose. All receptors come from an adult who received the AZD1222 COVID-19 vaccine.

The V call is TRBV9, the J call TRBJ2-1, with 13 bases aligning to TRBD2. This CDR3 is 19 amino acids long. Germline V gene lookup returns CDR1 SGDLS and CDR2 YYNGEE. V trimming: 4 bases; J trimming: 2 bases; junction bases outside the gene matches: 12. CDR3 sequence (DNA): TGTGCCAGCAGCCCCGGACTCGGACTAGCGGGAGAACCCTACAATGAGCAGTTCTTC. It yields the protein CASSPGLGLAGEPYNEQFF.

The genes are TRBV5-1 and TRBJ2-7; 8 nucleotides align to TRBD1. V shed 3 bases, J shed 3 bases, and the junction held 2 bases outside the gene matches. Germline V gene lookup returns CDR1 SGHRS and CDR2 YFSETQ. The CDR3 extends over 13 amino acids. The CDR3 loop reads CASSSGQGYEQYF. The CDR3 nucleotides are TGCGCCAGCAGCTCCGGACAGGGCTACGAGCAGTACTTC.

The chain joins TRBV4-2 to TRBJ2-7; D uncertain. The germline CDR1 and CDR2 sequences are LGHNA and YNFKEQ. The CDR3 loop spans 12 amino acids. Trimming shortened V by 0 bases and J by 3 bases, and 3 bases separated the two germline ends. The CDR3, as DNA: TGTGCCAGCAGCCAAGACAACTACGAGCAGTACTTC. This gives the protein CASSQDNYEQYF.

The V call is TRBV19, the J call TRBJ2-7; no clear D gene. The CDR3 runs 13 residues. The germline V gene encodes CDR1 LNHDA and CDR2 SQIVND (reference sequence). The V end was cut by 1 base, the J end by 8 bases, with 12 bases between. The CDR3 region is CASSIGLPSQQYF. The CDR3 DNA is TGTGCCAGTAGTATAGGCCTGCCGTCTCAGCAGTACTTC.

This sequence joins TRBV5-4 and TRBJ1-6; D gene unclear. V lost 6 bases, J lost 0 bases, and 13 bases lay in between. Germline CDR1 is SGHNT and CDR2 is YYREEE (reference sequence). CDR3 length: 16 residues. CDR3 residues: CASNQLSGSYNSPLHF. In nucleotides, the CDR3 is TGTGCCAGCAACCAACTAAGTGGCTCCTATAATTCACCCCTCCACTTT.

The chain links TRBV7-4 to TRBJ2-3; 14 positions match TRBD2. Losses at the gene ends were 6 bases for V and 1 base for J; bases not matched to a gene: 12. The CDR3 length is 19 residues. The germline gives CDR1 SGHVT, CDR2 SQSDAQ. As DNA, the CDR3 is TGTGCCAGCAGAACGGGACTAGCGGGAGCCCTGGGGGGCACAGATACGCAGTATTTT. Protein product: CASRTGLAGALGGTDTQYF.

V and J are TRBV5-1 and TRBJ2-1; 8 nucleotides line up with TRBD2. Per germline, CDR1 SGHRS and CDR2 YFSETQ. Trimming at V came to 0 bases and at J to 5 bases, leaving 4 bases not matched to a gene. There are 15 residues in the CDR3. Here the CDR3 DNA reads TGCGCCAGCAGCTTGGACGGGGGGGCAGACAATGAGCAGTTCTTC. Its protein is CASSLDGGADNEQFF.

V usage is TRBV7-9 and J usage is TRBJ2-3; D unresolved. V dropped 3 bases and J dropped 4 bases, with 5 bases sitting between them. CDR1 and CDR2 from the germline V gene are SEHNR and FQNEAQ (reference sequence). CDR3 length equals 12 residues. CDR3 sequence: CASSLGPDTQYF. Here the CDR3 DNA reads TGTGCCAGCAGCTTGGGCCCAGATACGCAGTATTTT. Supplemented by reference TRBV7-9 and TRBJ2-3, the full variable domain reads DTGVSQNPRHKITKRGQNVTFRCDPISEHNRLYWYRQTLGQGPEFLTYFQNEAQLEKSRLLSDRFSAERPKGSFSTLEIQRTEQGDSAMYLCASSLGPDTQYFGPGTRLTVL.

This clone was counted a single time. This chain uses TRBV18 with TRBJ1-2; 10 bases align to TRBD1. The junction had 6 bases not matched to a gene; V was cut back by 3 bases and J by 5 bases. The germline V gene encodes CDR1 KGHSH and CDR2 LQKENI. The CDR3 runs 15 residues. CDR3: CASSPSDRGRYGYTF. CDR3 nucleotide sequence: TGTGCCAGCTCACCCAGCGACAGGGGGCGTTATGGCTACACCTTC.

This clone was observed a single time. The gene calls are TRBV27 and TRBJ2-5; perhaps TRBD2 as D (6 bases). V was trimmed by 3 bases and J by 7 bases, leaving 12 bases between them. CDR1 MNHEY and CDR2 SMNVEV come from the germline V gene (reference sequence). This CDR3 region has 13 residues. The CDR3 nucleotides are TGTGCCAGCAGTTTCGTGGAGGGCTGGACCCAGTACTTC. This encodes CASSFVEGWTQYF.

V usage is TRBV10-3 and J usage is TRBJ2-1; D might be TRBD1 or TRBD2, each matching 6 bases. This CDR3 has 13 residues. Trimming took off 6 bases at V and 15 bases at J, with 21 bases between the two ends. Germline lookup yields CDR1 ENHRY and CDR2 SYGVKD. The CDR3 spells CAIRPGVGRGWFF. The CDR3 DNA reads TGTGCCATCAGGCCGGGAGTCGGAAGGGGGTGGTTCTTC.

The rearrangement links TRBV10-1 to TRBJ1-1, with TRBD1 matching 9 bases. The CDR3 is 13 residues long. Germline CDR1 WNHNN, CDR2 SYGVQD (reference sequence). With 6 bases clipped from V and 7 bases from J, the junction kept 6 bases outside the gene matches. The CDR3 bases are TGCGCCAGCAGGGACAGGGGTGGCGGTGAAGCTTTCTTT. Protein sequence: CASRDRGGGEAFF.

V is TRBV5-8 and J is TRBJ1-1; no definite D call. The CDR3 is made up of 13 amino acids. Trimming stripped 1 base from V and 4 bases from J, with 8 bases between. CDR1 and CDR2 from the germline V gene are SGHTS and YDEGEE. CDR3 in amino acids: CASSLLYGTEAFF. In DNA, the CDR3 is TGTGCCAGCAGCTTGCTTTATGGCACTGAAGCTTTCTTT.

The CDR3 coding sequence is TGTGCCAGCAGCCTGGGACAGGGGACGGGTTCAGCTTTCTTT. It is translated as CASSLGQGTGSAFF. The rearrangement joins TRBV7-9 to TRBJ1-1; TRBD1 agrees at 10 bases. The CDR3 totals 14 residues. Germline V gives CDR1 SEHNR, CDR2 FQNEAQ (reference sequence). Trimming cost V 5 bases and J 10 bases; bases outside gene matches: 10.

The chain couples TRBV2 to TRBJ1-3; D is undetermined. This CDR3 is built from 14 residues. Germline V gives CDR1 SNHLY, CDR2 FYNNEI. Between the trimmed V and J ends, which lost 4 bases and 0 bases, there was a span of 7 bases. The CDR3 region is CASSVESSGNTIYF. CDR3 bases: TGTGCCAGCAGTGTTGAGAGCTCTGGAAACACCATATATTTT.